A single sample gave rise to the 20 T cell receptor beta chains below, sequenced in a study of Graves' ophthalmopathy and Graves' hyperthyroidism (dated by TCRdb to between 2018 and 2020). Sequencing used an Illumina HiSeq 2000. For repertoire sequencing, TCR beta CDR3 regions were amplified from RNA transcripts. A first-round RT-PCR used HTBI primers with the Qiagen OneStep RT-PCR kit, followed by a second-round multiplex PCR, size selection and purification. TCRdb itself trimmed the public reads at Q25 with fastp, ran MiXCR and retained productive beta chains. When rows share a CDR3 protein, they turn into one entry using the most common DNA and genes. The sample data list 340,000 or so distinct CDR3 sequences, and 15% to 20% of these were observed just once. The ten largest clones represent 10% to 15% of the sample. The specimen was peripheral blood. These TCRs come from an adult man with Graves' ophthalmopathy.

This clonotype appeared many times. The chain uses TRBV2 and TRBJ2-7; tentative D call: TRBD2 (5 bases). The germline V gene encodes CDR1 SNHLY and CDR2 FYNNEI. CDR3 length: 13 residues. The V and J ends lost 5 bases and 2 bases respectively, with 10 bases between them. CDR3 loop: CASSKLLAYEQYF. For the CDR3, the DNA is TGTGCCAGCAGTAAGCTACTAGCCTACGAGCAGTACTTC.

The rearrangement uses TRBV29-1 and TRBJ2-5, with TRBD2 identical over 9 bases. This CDR3 spans 14 amino acids. CDR1 is SQVTM and CDR2 is ANQGSEA in the germline V gene. The V segment lost 4 bases and the J segment 5 bases; nucleotides outside the gene matches: 8. The CDR3 bases are TGCAGCGTTGCATCGGCGGGAGGGCCGGAGACCCAGTACTTC. It translates to CSVASAGGPETQYF. The full variable domain, with the rest looked up from reference TRBV29-1 and TRBJ2-5, is SAVISQKPSRDICQRGTSLTIQCQVDSQVTMMFWYRQQPGQSLTLIATANQGSEATYESGFVIDKFPISRPNLTFSTLTVSNMSPEDSSIYLCSVASAGGPETQYFGPGTRLLVL.

As regards this clonotype: A read error may be the cause here, since a much bigger clone is one base away. The chain has TRBV28 and TRBJ1-1, with a weak D call TRBD1 (6 bases). Germline V gene data show CDR1 as MDHEN and CDR2 as SYDVKM. The CDR3 length is 16 residues. CDR3 residues: CAISSQTGPRDTEAFF. The CDR3 DNA sequence: TGTGCCATCAGTTCCCAAACAGGGCCTCGGGACACTGAAGCTTTCTTT.

This clonotype was recorded only once. The chain combines TRBV6-1 with TRBJ1-6; 7 bases agree with TRBD1. V dropped 6 bases and J dropped 7; count of bases not matched to a gene: 9. The V gene's germline CDR1 is MNHNS and CDR2 SASEGT. CDR3 length: 15 amino acids. CDR3: CASRDRQGKNSPLHF. The DNA of the CDR3 is TGTGCCAGCAGAGACCGACAGGGAAAAAATTCACCCCTCCACTTT.

This clonotype was counted ten times or more. At one end, the junction sequence differs from germline, possibly due to a read error. The gene calls are TRBV7-7 and TRBJ2-2; perhaps D is TRBD1 or TRBD2 (5 bases each). CDR3 length equals 13 residues. CDR1 and CDR2 (germline): SSHAT, FNYEAQ (reference sequence). The CDR3 reads CASSRDNTGELFF. The CDR3 coding sequence is TGTGCTAGCAGCCGGGACAACACCGGGGAGCTGTTTTTT.

The chain has TRBV11-2 and TRBJ2-2; D possibly uses TRBD1 or TRBD2 (5 bases each). This CDR3 comprises 16 residues. V gave up 1 base and J gave up 2 bases, with 11 bases separating them. CDR1 SGHAT and CDR2 FQNNGV come from the germline V gene. CDR3 in DNA: TGTGCCAGCAGCTTAGTTAGTGGGGGAAACACCGGGGAGCTGTTTTTT. Translating gives CASSLVSGGNTGELFF.

This chain connects TRBV28 to TRBJ2-7; 8 bases align to TRBD1. The germline V gene has CDR1 MDHEN and CDR2 SYDVKM. The CDR3 loop spans 14 amino acids. J gave up 5 bases and V 4 bases, and 7 bases lay outside the gene matches. CDR3 region: CASSSRTGRDEQYF. Here the CDR3 DNA reads TGTGCCAGCAGTTCTAGGACAGGGCGCGACGAGCAGTACTTC.

This clonotype was picked up many times. The chain has TRBV12-3 or TRBV12-4 and TRBJ1-3, with D possibly being TRBD1 (6 bases). Deletions cut 2 bases from V and 4 bases from J, with 9 bases between. This CDR3 region has 14 residues. The CDR3 sequence is CASSLSDRGNTIYF. The CDR3 region has the DNA TGTGCCAGCAGTTTATCAGACAGGGGAAACACCATATATTTT.

This clonotype was observed many times. The chain combines TRBV11-2 with TRBJ2-7; possibly TRBD1 or TRBD2 for D (5 bases each). This CDR3 contains 14 residues. Germline V gene sequence: CDR1 SGHAT, CDR2 FQNNGV. V lost 5 bases and J 3 bases, leaving 14 bases between the germline ends. The CDR3 bases are TGTGCCAGCAGCGCCAGAGGGACGGTCTACGAGCAGTACTTC. It yields the protein CASSARGTVYEQYF. Full variable domain (remainder filled in from reference TRBV11-2 and TRBJ2-7): EAGVAQSPRYKIIEKRQSVAFWCNPISGHATLYWYQQILGQGPKLLIQFQNNGVVDDSQLPKDRFSAERLKGVDSTLKIQPAKLEDSAVYLCASSARGTVYEQYFGPGTRLTVT.

This clonotype was found many times. The chain is built from TRBV12-3 or TRBV12-4 and TRBJ1-2; the D gene is possibly TRBD1 (5 bases). Trimming took 2 bases from V and 2 from J, leaving 12 bases between them. The CDR3 contains 15 residues. DNA for the CDR3: TGTGCCAGCAGTTTAAGCGCCAGGGAAAACTATGGCTACACCTTC. It specifies CASSLSARENYGYTF.

This clonotype was recorded at least ten times. Possible read error: a much larger clone is one base away. The genes are TRBV20-1 and TRBJ2-7; a possible D gene is TRBD2 (6 bases). Trimming removed 3 bases at V and 1 base at J, with 19 bases between. The V gene's germline CDR1 is DFQATT and CDR2 SNEGSKA (reference sequence). CDR3 size: 16 residues. The CDR3 loop reads CSASAKLTGVSYEQYF. Written as DNA, the CDR3 is TGCAGTGCTAGCGCTAAACTAACGGGAGTGTCCTACGAGCAGTACTTC.

This clonotype has at least ten counts. This chain connects TRBV7-8 to TRBJ2-4, with 8 nucleotides matching TRBD2. The CDR3 sequence is 15 residues long. Germline CDR1 and CDR2: SGHVS and FQNEAQ. The V and J ends lost 5 bases and 6 bases, in that order; junction bases with no gene match: 9. The DNA of the CDR3 is TGTGCCAGCAGCCTCCCGGGACTAGACGCAAACATTCAGTACTTC. Amino acids: CASSLPGLDANIQYF.

This clonotype has just a few counts. The chain has TRBV4-1 and TRBJ2-7, with 9 nucleotides matching TRBD1. The trim removed 0 bases at V and 6 bases at J, leaving 6 bases unmatched. Germline V gives CDR1 MGHRA, CDR2 YSYEKL. CDR3 length: 15 residues. The CDR3 region has the DNA TGCGCCAGCAGCCAAGAGGGACAGGGAATCTTCGAGCAGTACTTC. This sequence encodes CASSQEGQGIFEQYF.

This clonotype was counted ten times or more. The V gene is TRBV18, the J gene TRBJ1-2; 7 positions match TRBD1. CDR1 and CDR2 (germline): KGHSH, LQKENI. The V and J ends lost 6 bases and 2 bases, in that order; junction bases with no gene match: 6. This CDR3 has 14 amino acids. The DNA for the CDR3 is TGTGCCAGCTCGCGACAGGGAACCAACTATGGCTACACCTTC. Residues: CASSRQGTNYGYTF.

This clonotype was observed at least ten times. V usage is TRBV28 and J usage is TRBJ2-5; 9 positions match TRBD2. The CDR3 covers 15 residues. Germline assignment: CDR1 MDHEN and CDR2 SYDVKM. Trimming removed 7 bases from V and 2 bases from J; junction bases left unmatched: 8. CDR3 region: CASTYGGGVQETQYF. The CDR3 nucleotides are TGTGCCAGCACCTATGGCGGGGGGGTTCAAGAGACCCAGTACTTC. Based on the CDR3 plus reference TRBV28 and TRBJ2-5, the full variable domain is DVKVTQSSRYLVKRTGEKVFLECVQDMDHENMFWYRQDPGLGLRLIYFSYDVKMKEKGDIPEGYSVSREKKERFSLILESASTNQTSMYLCASTYGGGVQETQYFGPGTRLLVL.

This clonotype was seen many times. The gene calls are TRBV4-1 and TRBJ1-2; D call uncertain. This CDR3 has 15 residues. V was clipped by 4 bases and J by 4 bases, with 16 bases between them. Germline V gene lookup returns CDR1 MGHRA and CDR2 YSYEKL. CDR3 protein: CASSLIGDLGYGYTF. The CDR3 nucleotides are TGCGCCAGCAGCCTCATCGGGGATTTGGGCTATGGCTACACCTTC.

This clonotype was recorded at least ten times. The rearrangement uses TRBV29-1 and TRBJ1-1, with 7 bases lining up with TRBD1. The length of the CDR3 is 12 residues. The V gene's germline CDR1 is SQVTM and CDR2 ANQGSEA. Unmatched junction bases numbered 6, after V lost 6 bases and J lost 5 bases. The CDR3 DNA is TGCAGCGTCGAGGACAGGAGGACTGAAGCTTTCTTT. Its protein product is CSVEDRRTEAFF.

Many counts were recorded for this clonotype. The chain employs TRBV7-2 and TRBJ2-7; TRBD1 agrees at 7 bases. V shed 4 bases, J shed 2 bases, and the junction held 11 bases outside the gene matches. Per the germline V gene, CDR1 is SGHTA and CDR2 is FQGNSA. The CDR3 has 16 residues. In DNA form, the CDR3 reads TGTGCCAGCAGCTCACCCGGGACAGCAAACCCCTACGAGCAGTACTTC. Protein sequence: CASSSPGTANPYEQYF.

This clonotype was seen at least ten times. V usage is TRBV6-2 or TRBV6-3 and J usage is TRBJ1-5, with TRBD1 identical over 7 bases. Germline CDR1 reads MNHEY; CDR2 reads SVGEGT. J gave up 1 base and V 5 bases, and 5 bases lay outside the gene matches. The CDR3 totals 15 residues. The CDR3 bases are TGTGCCAGCAGTCAAGACAGGGTAAGCAATCAGCCCCAGCATTTT. Protein: CASSQDRVSNQPQHF.

V is TRBV7-8 and J is TRBJ1-6; 7 bases fit TRBD1. This CDR3 is 15 amino acids long. The V gene's germline CDR1 is SGHVS and CDR2 FQNEAQ. The V and J ends lost 5 bases and 9 bases, in that order; junction bases with no gene match: 10. Here the CDR3 reads CASSPGGQGGSPLHF. For the CDR3, the DNA is TGTGCCAGCAGCCCCGGGGGCCAGGGGGGTTCACCCCTCCACTTT.